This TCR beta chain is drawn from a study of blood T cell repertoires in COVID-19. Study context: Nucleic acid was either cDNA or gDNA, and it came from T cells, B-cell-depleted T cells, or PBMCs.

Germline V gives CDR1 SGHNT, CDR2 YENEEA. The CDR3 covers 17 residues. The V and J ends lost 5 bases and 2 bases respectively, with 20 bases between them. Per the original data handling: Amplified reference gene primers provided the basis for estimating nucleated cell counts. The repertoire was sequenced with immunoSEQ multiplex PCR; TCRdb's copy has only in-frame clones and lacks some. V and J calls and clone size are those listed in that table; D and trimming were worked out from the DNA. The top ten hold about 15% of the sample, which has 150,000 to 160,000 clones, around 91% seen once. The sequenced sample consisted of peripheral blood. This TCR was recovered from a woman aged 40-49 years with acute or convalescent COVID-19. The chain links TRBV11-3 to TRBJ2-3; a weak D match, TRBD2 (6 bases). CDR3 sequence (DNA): TGTGCCAGCAGCAGGGACTGGGGAACCCGAACCACAGATACGCAGTATTTT. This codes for CASSRDWGTRTTDTQYF.